The rows below give T cell receptor beta chains drawn from one sample of a study of blood T cell repertoires in COVID-19. The assay was immunoSEQ multiplex PCR, and TCRdb's table has in-frame clones only and misses some. This table has about 76,000 clones, 65% to 90% appearing once. The sequenced material came from peripheral blood. The receptors shown here come from a man older than 75 with acute or convalescent COVID-19. The CDR3 runs from the conserved cysteine through the conserved F or W. A D gene is named only where the DNA matches it firmly. Part of the rows lack a size; the others show once, few, many or a class for expanded clones.

size: .; D: .; V: TRBV5-1; J: TRBJ2-3; DNA: TGCGCCAGCAGCTTTCGGGGATTGGATACGCAGTATTTT; CDR3: CASSFRGLDTQYF
size: .; D: TRBD1; V: TRBV15; J: TRBJ1-3; DNA: TGTGCCACCATGGGACAGGGTTCTGGAAACACCATATATTTT; CDR3: CATMGQGSGNTIYF
size: .; D: .; V: TRBV4-3; J: TRBJ1-3; DNA: TGCGCCAGCAGCCAAGAGGGGGGGGCTGGAGCCCCCATATATTTT; CDR3: CASSQEGGAGAPIYF
size: few; D: .; V: TRBV19; J: TRBJ1-1; DNA: TGTGCCACTTCTATCCCGGGGGGGGGACTCGGGAACACTGAAGCTTTCTTT; CDR3: CATSIPGGGLGNTEAFF
size: .; D: .; V: TRBV21-1; J: TRBJ1-1; DNA: TGTGCCAGGGGGGCTATAAACACTGAAGCTTTCTTT; CDR3: CARGAINTEAFF
size: .; D: TRBD1; V: TRBV25-1; J: TRBJ2-4; DNA: TGTGCCAGCAGTGACCCCGGGACAGGGGGGAACATTCAGTACTTC; CDR3: CASSDPGTGGNIQYF
size: .; D: TRBD1; V: TRBV28; J: TRBJ1-1; DNA: TGTGCCAGCAGGCTACAGGGGGCCGATTTCTTT; CDR3: CASRLQGADFF
size: .; D: TRBD2; V: TRBV18; J: TRBJ2-7; DNA: TGTGCCAGCTCGCCGGGACTAGAGAACGAGCAGTACTTC; CDR3: CASSPGLENEQYF
size: .; D: .; V: TRBV7-2; J: TRBJ1-4; DNA: TGTGCCAGCAGCTTAATGCTCCGGAGAAAACTGTTTTTT; CDR3: CASSLMLRRKLFF
size: .; D: TRBD1; V: TRBV20-1; J: TRBJ1-1; DNA: TGCAGTCGACAGGGCTGGACTGAAGCTTTCTTT; CDR3: CSRQGWTEAFF
size: once; D: .; V: TRBV20-1; J: TRBJ1-2; DNA: TGCAGTGCTAGAGACCTAAGTGGCACCTTC; CDR3: CSARDLSGTF
size: .; D: TRBD1; V: TRBV19; J: TRBJ1-5; DNA: TGTGCCAGTAGTATAGCTCAGGGGGCAGCGAGCAATCAGCCCCAGCATTTT; CDR3: CASSIAQGAASNQPQHF
size: .; D: .; V: TRBV25-1; J: TRBJ1-2; DNA: TGTGCCAGCAGTGAAGCAGGGTTGAATGGCTACACCTTC; CDR3: CASSEAGLNGYTF
size: .; D: .; V: TRBV5-1; J: TRBJ1-1; DNA: TGCGCCAGCAGCACTTACAGGGATACGAACACTGAAGCTTTCTTT; CDR3: CASSTYRDTNTEAFF
size: .; D: TRBD2; V: TRBV18; J: TRBJ2-2; DNA: TGTGCCAGCTCACCAACTAGCGGGACTTTCGGGGAGCTGTTTTTT; CDR3: CASSPTSGTFGELFF
size: .; D: .; V: TRBV7-2; J: TRBJ2-5; DNA: TGTGCCAGCAGCTTAGCGGGGGGTGGGGAGACCCAGTACTTC; CDR3: CASSLAGGGETQYF
size: .; D: TRBD2; V: TRBV4-3; J: TRBJ2-7; DNA: TGCGCCAGCAGCCAGCAGCGGGGGCAGGGCGGGAGTATCTACGAGCAGTACTTC; CDR3: CASSQQRGQGGSIYEQYF
size: .; D: .; V: TRBV18; J: TRBJ1-6; DNA: TGTGCCAGCTCACCGGGGGAGGAATCACCCCTCCACTTT; CDR3: CASSPGEESPLHF
size: .; D: .; V: TRBV25-1; J: TRBJ1-2; DNA: TGTGCCAGCAGTGAATATATTGAGAACTATGGCTACACCTTC; CDR3: CASSEYIENYGYTF
size: .; D: TRBD1; V: TRBV15; J: TRBJ2-2; DNA: TGTGCCACCAGCAGAGAAAGGAGGCAGGGGGCGAACGGGGAGCTGTTTTTT; CDR3: CATSRERRQGANGELFF
size: .; D: .; V: TRBV20-1; J: TRBJ2-7; DNA: TGCAGTGCTAGTGACCAGGGGTACGAGCAGTACTTC; CDR3: CSASDQGYEQYF
size: .; D: TRBD2; V: TRBV7-2; J: TRBJ2-1; DNA: TGTGCCAGCAGCTCACCCGGCCTAGCGGGGGGACACGAGCAGTTCTTC; CDR3: CASSSPGLAGGHEQFF
size: .; D: TRBD2; V: TRBV5-6; J: TRBJ2-2; DNA: TGTGCCAGCAGCTCGTGGACTAGCGTCAACACCGGGGAGCTGTTTTTT; CDR3: CASSSWTSVNTGELFF
size: .; D: TRBD1; V: TRBV7-2; J: TRBJ2-5; DNA: TGTGCCAGCAGCGGACGACAGGGGGAGACCCAGTACTTC; CDR3: CASSGRQGETQYF
size: once; D: .; V: TRBV7-2; J: TRBJ1-3; DNA: TGTGCCAGCAGCTTGAGTCGGGAGGGTTTCAACACCATATATTTT; CDR3: CASSLSREGFNTIYF
size: .; D: .; V: TRBV2; J: TRBJ1-1; DNA: TGTGCCACCGGCGGGCAGGGGCCCGGGGTCACTGAAGCTTTCTTT; CDR3: CATGGQGPGVTEAFF
size: .; D: TRBD2; V: TRBV10-3; J: TRBJ2-5; DNA: TGTGCCAGCGGGACTAGTCAAGAGACCCAGTACTTC; CDR3: CASGTSQETQYF
size: .; D: .; V: TRBV11-3; J: TRBJ1-1; DNA: TGTGCCAGCAGCCAGGGGAGAGGTACAATGAACACTGAAGCTTTCTTT; CDR3: CASSQGRGTMNTEAFF
size: .; D: .; V: TRBV14; J: TRBJ2-2; DNA: TGTGCCAGCAGCCAAGATAGCAGGAACACCGGGGAGCTGTTTTTT; CDR3: CASSQDSRNTGELFF
size: .; D: .; V: TRBV7-2; J: TRBJ1-2; DNA: TGTGCCAGCAGCTTAACCGCGGGCCTGCCTTCTTATGGCTACACCTTC; CDR3: CASSLTAGLPSYGYTF
size: few; D: .; V: TRBV14; J: TRBJ1-2; DNA: TGTGCCAGCAGCCAACTAGGTATCGCCTATGGCTACACCTTC; CDR3: CASSQLGIAYGYTF
size: .; D: TRBD1; V: TRBV7-6; J: TRBJ1-4; DNA: TGTGCCAGCAGCCAGACAGGGTTGGTAACTAATGAAAAACTGTTTTTT; CDR3: CASSQTGLVTNEKLFF
size: .; D: .; V: TRBV28; J: TRBJ1-1; DNA: TGTGCCCCCCTCCCAACAAACACTGAAGCTTTCTTT; CDR3: CAPLPTNTEAFF